This T cell receptor (beta chain) was captured in a study of shared clonotypes between healthy human individuals. About the study: Each donor's CD8 memory used one plate, CD8 naive two, each CD4 subset three.

There are 14 residues in the CDR3. Germline CDR1 reads SEHNR; CDR2 reads FQNEAQ (reference sequence). The V end was cut by 0 bases, the J end by 8 bases, with 13 bases between. Overall study results and limits: Rarefaction analysis demonstrated incomplete sorted-subset sequencing notwithstanding large depth. Between several donors, naive CD4 clonotypes were shared at a level of about 5%.

On this clone: Its antigen is undetermined.

CD45RO negativity and positive selection for CCR7 defined naive CD8 cells, a population that excluded terminally differentiated effector memory CD45RA+ cells. Here immunoSEQ multiplex PCR was the method, and the copy in TCRdb shows in-frame clones only, minus some. The sample shows some 1,900,000 clones, approximately 94% of them seen only once. Sequences were obtained from naive CD8+ T cells sorted from blood. The chain links TRBV7-9 to TRBJ1-2; TRBD1 is a possible D gene (5 bases). This TCR was recovered from a man younger than 35 in good health. The CDR3 loop is CASSLAGVQVGYTF. The CDR3 DNA sequence: TGTGCCAGCAGCTTAGCAGGGGTCCAGGTCGGCTACACCTTC.